This TCR beta chain was captured by sequencing in a study of shared clonotypes between healthy human individuals. Sequencing was at deep level. The method was immunoSEQ multiplex PCR; TCRdb's version includes in-frame clones alone and lacks a portion of them. The table lists roughly 700,000 clones, about 74% of them singletons. Germline V gives CDR1 MNHEY, CDR2 SVGAGI. The CDR3 spans 12 residues. A word on this clone: Its antigen is currently unknown.

Study-wide results and limits: Among a few donors, approximately 5% of naive CD4 clonotypes were found in common. What rarefaction showed was incomplete sorted-subset sequencing despite large depth. Generation probabilities were higher for clonotypes shared across all four sorted-subset donors than for unshared ones.

Sequencing was done on a sample of memory CD4+ T cells sorted from blood. The subset denotes: CD45RA-negative fraction. This sequence joins TRBV6-5 and TRBJ2-5, with D unclear. The J call could be wrong; TRBJ2-7 is a better fit for the DNA end. The source is a woman aged 25 to 45 in good health. This chain's CDR3 is CASSLDFYEQYF. CDR3 DNA: TGTGCCAGCAGTTTGGATTTCTACGAGCAGTACTTC.